These T cell receptor beta chains were read from a single sample in a study of blood T cell repertoires in COVID-19. Measured with immunoSEQ multiplex PCR; TCRdb has only the in-frame clones, and not every one. The sample yields about 200,000 clones, 70% to 90% seen once. Sequenced: peripheral blood. Every receptor here comes from a woman in her forties or fifties with COVID-19, enrolled during active disease. The conserved cysteine and the conserved F or W are not part of the CDR3 here.

TRBV3-1/TRBV3-2 ASSQVGGLGGNTIY
TRBV24-1 ATSDVGQGNNQPQH
TRBV2 ASAFAGGYNEQF
TRBV28 ASSSNRADTQY
TRBV27 ASRRIIQGAFAKNIQY
TRBV6-1 ASSEVFPGTGTSPLH
TRBV21-1 ASPRSAGANYGYT
TRBV29-1 SVPTSGGLRETQY
TRBV7-3 ASSRGGDTGELF
TRBV18 ASSPPGTSSYNEQF
TRBV28 ASRPGAGAGGYT
TRBV6-5 ASRSYRGDTEAF
TRBV27 ASTIITGTGIYNEQF
TRBV24-1 ATSDRQTYEQY
TRBV7-3 ASSLTYQGGDTQY
TRBV2 ASSARGGGTDTQY
TRBV7-6 ASSPHLDNSGNTIY
TRBV28 ASRGPQRGQPQH
TRBV6-1 ASSEANRGYGYT
TRBV30 AWSVRLGARGYT
TRBV19 ATRGWVNTGELF
TRBV4-3 ASSPGARGGYT
TRBV11-2 ASSLDWSGIGREPQH
TRBV7-9 ASSFDGGGETQY
TRBV5-1 ASSSGGLYNEQF
TRBV3-1/TRBV3-2 ASSPGRQGAHGYT
TRBV6-5 ASSWTGGLNYGYT
TRBV7-2 ASGQPQNQPQH
TRBV2 ASRRGEGLSNQPQH
TRBV5-5 ASSQRAPGREKLF
TRBV12-3/TRBV12-4 ASSPPPGELF
TRBV11-2 ASSLTGTGVVFTEAF
TRBV6-2/TRBV6-3 ASSYHRFDSPLH
TRBV19 ASNEPDRGNQPQH
TRBV24-1 ATSDPRGDRRGYT
TRBV2 ASGEVMYNEQF
TRBV5-1 ASSYSGTGTSTNEKLF
TRBV7-9 ASSLDSGGYEQY
TRBV5-1 ASSLVGQAFQETQY
TRBV19 ASSIDLFTDTQY
TRBV28 ASSLWSTGARSTDTQY
TRBV7-9 ASLGLSGDTQY
TRBV11-2 ASSSSGGYGYT